The clone carrying this T cell receptor (beta chain) was seen more than once but under ten times. Its antigen is not known. Every bit of the isolated RNA underwent reverse transcription, so sequencing read expressed TCRB transcripts. Clones were sequenced by immunoSEQ multiplex PCR, and TCRdb holds only the in-frame ones, with some missing. The table has about 140,000 clones, 6% to 7.5% seen once; the top ten hold about 1.5%. The data derive from a study of beta chain features in type 1 diabetes. Study findings and constraints: Researchers report that Type 1 diabetes patients had moderately but significantly shorter TCRB CDR3s across all four CD4+ subsets.

Germline V lookup: CDR1 SGHTA, CDR2 FQGTGA. J lost 7 bases, V lost 5 bases, and 6 bases had no gene match. This CDR3 region has 13 residues. This clonotype was obtained from a woman under 40 in good health. The chain carries TRBV7-3 and TRBJ2-3; 7 bases match TRBD1. Sequencing was carried out using central memory CD4+ T cells from blood. CDR3 sequence reads: CASSPGQTNTQYF. CDR3 coding DNA: TGTGCCAGCAGCCCGGGACAGACTAATACGCAGTATTTT.